This T cell receptor beta chain was sequenced during a study of monozygotic twins with inflammatory bowel disease. TCRdb re-called the 5' RACE reads and shows each CDR3 protein once, DNA omitted. Its table lists roughly 330,000 distinct CDR3 sequences. General study findings and limits: In these data, no single strong IBD-associated signal or clonotype received support. Since immunosuppressive treatments differed, patient repertoires may have gained added variability. Against healthy co-twins, IBD patients had lower TCRbeta diversity (measured by inverse Simpson). Relative clonotype sharing with others was diminished in IBD patients versus healthy twins, particularly with disease activity.

On this clonotype: Its antigen remains unidentified.

Germline CDR1 is MNHEY and CDR2 is SVGAGI. This CDR3 contains 15 residues. The V call is TRBV6-5, the J call TRBJ2-7; TCRdb proposes TRBD1, but this gene call is untestable without DNA. The sequence came from a human donor with ulcerative colitis or Crohn's disease, or a healthy co-twin of an affected twin (not recorded which). The sample comprised blood. The chain's CDR3 is CASSYSGTGSYEQYF.